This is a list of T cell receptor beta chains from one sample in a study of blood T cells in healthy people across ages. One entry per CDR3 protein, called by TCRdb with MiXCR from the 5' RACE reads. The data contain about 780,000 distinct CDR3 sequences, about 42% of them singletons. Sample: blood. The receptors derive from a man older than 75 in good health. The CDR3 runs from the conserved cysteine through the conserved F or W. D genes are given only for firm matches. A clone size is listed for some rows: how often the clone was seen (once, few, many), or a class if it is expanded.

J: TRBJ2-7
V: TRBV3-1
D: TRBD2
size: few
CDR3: CASSQEILAGGIYEQYF
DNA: TGTGCCAGCAGCCAAGAAATATTAGCGGGAGGAATATACGAGCAGTACTTC

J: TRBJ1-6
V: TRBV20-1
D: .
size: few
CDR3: CSARQQGYSPLHF
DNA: TGCAGTGCTAGACAACAGGGTTATTCACCCCTCCACTTT

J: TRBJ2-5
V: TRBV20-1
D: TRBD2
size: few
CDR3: CSARSLAGGGLQETQYF
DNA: TGCAGTGCTAGGAGCCTAGCGGGGGGGGGCCTACAAGAGACCCAGTACTTC

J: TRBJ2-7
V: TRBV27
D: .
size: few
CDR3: CASSPSPRAYEQYF
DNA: TGTGCCAGCAGTCCCTCCCCGAGGGCCTACGAGCAGTACTTC

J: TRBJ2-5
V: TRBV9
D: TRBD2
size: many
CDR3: CASSAHLPGGETQYF
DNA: TGTGCCAGCAGCGCCCACCTCCCGGGGGGAGAGACCCAGTACTTC

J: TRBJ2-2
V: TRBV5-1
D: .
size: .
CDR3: CANSGSGNTGELFF
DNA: TGCGCCAACAGCGGGTCAGGGAACACCGGGGAGCTGTTTTTT

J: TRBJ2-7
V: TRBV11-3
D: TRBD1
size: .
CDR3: CASSFPDRESSYEQYF
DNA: TGTGCCAGCAGCTTCCCCGACAGGGAGTCATCCTACGAGCAGTACTTC

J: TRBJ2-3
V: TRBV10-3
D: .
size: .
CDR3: CAIARLSSTDTQYF
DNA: TGTGCCATCGCCAGACTGTCTAGCACAGATACGCAGTATTTT

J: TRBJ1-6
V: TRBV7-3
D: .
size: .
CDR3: CASTPNSPLHF
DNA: TGTGCCAGCACCCCCAATTCACCCCTCCACTTT

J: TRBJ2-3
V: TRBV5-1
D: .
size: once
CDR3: CASSIDWGRDTDTQYF
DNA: TGCGCCAGCAGCATTGACTGGGGGCGAGACACAGATACGCAGTATTTT

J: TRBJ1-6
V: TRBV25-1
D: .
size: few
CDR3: CASSPGPELNSPLHF
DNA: TGTGCCAGCAGCCCGGGGCCTGAACTTAATTCACCCCTCCACTTT

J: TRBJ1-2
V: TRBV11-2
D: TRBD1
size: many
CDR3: CASSVGTGDGYTF
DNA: TGTGCCAGCAGCGTAGGGACAGGGGATGGCTACACCTTC

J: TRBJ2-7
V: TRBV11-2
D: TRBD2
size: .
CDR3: CASSLGTSGRLYEQYF
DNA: TGTGCCAGCAGCCTAGGGACTAGCGGGAGACTCTACGAGCAGTACTTC

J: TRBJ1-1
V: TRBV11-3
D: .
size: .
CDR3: CASSLDSRARAFF
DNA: TGTGCCAGCAGCTTAGATAGTCGGGCCCGAGCTTTCTTT

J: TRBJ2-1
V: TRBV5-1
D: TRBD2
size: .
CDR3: CASSLLGLAGLIEDNEQFF
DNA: TGCGCCAGCAGCTTGTTGGGACTAGCGGGATTAATAGAGGACAATGAGCAGTTCTTC

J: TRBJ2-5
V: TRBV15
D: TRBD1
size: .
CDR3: CATSIQRGGWETQYF
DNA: TGTGCCACCAGCATCCAGCGAGGGGGCTGGGAGACCCAGTACTTC

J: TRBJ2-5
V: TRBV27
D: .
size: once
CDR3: CASSVNIAQETQYF
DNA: TGTGCCAGCAGTGTAAACATAGCACAAGAGACCCAGTACTTC

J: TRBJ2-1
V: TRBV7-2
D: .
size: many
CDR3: CASSPARVDNEQFF
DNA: TGTGCCAGCAGCCCCGCTCGGGTAGACAATGAGCAGTTCTTC

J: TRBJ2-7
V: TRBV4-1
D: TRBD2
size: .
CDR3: CASSQGTSGLMAYEQYF
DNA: TGCGCCAGCAGCCAAGGGACTAGCGGACTGATGGCCTACGAGCAGTACTTC

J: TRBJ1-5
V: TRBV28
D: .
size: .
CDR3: CACSNSGDARPQHF
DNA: TGTGCCTGCAGCAACTCGGGGGACGCACGGCCCCAGCATTTT

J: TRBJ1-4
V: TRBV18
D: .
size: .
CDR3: CASSPTGQGEKLFF
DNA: TGTGCCAGCTCACCAACCGGCCAGGGGGAAAAACTGTTTTTT

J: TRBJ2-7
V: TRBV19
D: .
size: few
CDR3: CASSTPPPSRPYEQYF
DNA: TGTGCCAGTAGTACACCTCCGCCCAGTCGGCCCTACGAGCAGTACTTC

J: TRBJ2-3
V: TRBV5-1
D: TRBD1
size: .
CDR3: CASSFGQGSGDTQYF
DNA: TGCGCCAGCAGCTTCGGACAGGGATCAGGAGATACGCAGTATTTT

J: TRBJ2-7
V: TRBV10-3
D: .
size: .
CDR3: CAISEALVETLYF
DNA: TGTGCCATCAGTGAGGCCCTTGTAGAGACCCTGTACTTC

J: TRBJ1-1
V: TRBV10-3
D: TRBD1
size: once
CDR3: CAISLGQGVAEAFF
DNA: TGTGCCATCAGTTTGGGACAGGGAGTCGCTGAAGCTTTCTTT

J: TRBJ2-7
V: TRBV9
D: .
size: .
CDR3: CASSPDAASAHEQYF
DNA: TGTGCCAGCAGCCCCGATGCGGCTAGCGCCCACGAGCAGTACTTC

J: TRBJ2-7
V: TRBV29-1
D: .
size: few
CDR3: CSVTPSGSYYEQYF
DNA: TGCAGCGTTACCCCAAGCGGATCCTACTACGAGCAGTACTTC

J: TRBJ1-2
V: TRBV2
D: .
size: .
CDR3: CACSESRTRDGYTF
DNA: TGTGCCTGCAGTGAATCCCGGACTAGGGATGGCTACACCTTC

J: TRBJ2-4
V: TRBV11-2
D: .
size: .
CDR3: CASSLDGPLGNEQYF
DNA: TGTGCCAGCAGCTTAGATGGCCCCCTAGGGAATGAGCAGTACTTC

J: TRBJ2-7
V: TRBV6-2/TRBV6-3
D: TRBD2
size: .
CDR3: CASSVPGGGREQYF
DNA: TGTGCCAGCAGTGTCCCGGGAGGGGGTCGAGAGCAGTACTTC

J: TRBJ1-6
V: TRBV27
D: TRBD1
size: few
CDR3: CASRDRDNSPLHF
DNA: TGTGCCAGCCGGGACAGGGATAATTCACCCCTCCACTTT

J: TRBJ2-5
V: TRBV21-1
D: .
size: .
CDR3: CATARTQYF
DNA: TGTGCCACAGCAAGGACCCAGTACTTC

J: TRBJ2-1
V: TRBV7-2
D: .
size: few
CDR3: CASTLGSLNEQFF
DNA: TGTGCCAGCACCTTAGGGAGCCTAAATGAGCAGTTCTTC

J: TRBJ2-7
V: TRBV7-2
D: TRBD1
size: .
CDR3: CASSFKTGGLNEQYF
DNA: TGTGCCAGCAGCTTTAAGACAGGGGGCTTAAACGAGCAGTACTTC

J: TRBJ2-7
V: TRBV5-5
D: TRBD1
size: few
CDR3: CASSLRDSLTSYEQYF
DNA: TGTGCCAGCAGCCTACGGGACAGCCTAACTTCCTACGAGCAGTACTTC

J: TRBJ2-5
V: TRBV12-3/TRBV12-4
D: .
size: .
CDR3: CASSLNRGSETQYF
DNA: TGTGCCAGCAGTTTGAATAGGGGTTCCGAGACCCAGTACTTC

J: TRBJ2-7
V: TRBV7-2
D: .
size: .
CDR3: CASSFDREAYEQYF
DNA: TGTGCCAGCAGCTTCGACAGGGAGGCCTACGAGCAGTACTTC

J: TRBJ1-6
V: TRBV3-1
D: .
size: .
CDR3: CASSPGTKNSPLHF
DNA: TGTGCCAGCAGCCCGGGGACAAAAAATTCACCCCTCCACTTT

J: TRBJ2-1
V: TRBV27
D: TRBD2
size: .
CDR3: CASRQGLGAANEQFF
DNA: TGTGCCAGCCGGCAGGGACTAGGGGCAGCAAATGAGCAGTTCTTC

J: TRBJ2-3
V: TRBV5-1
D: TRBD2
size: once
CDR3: CASSWEGRVTDTQYF
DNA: TGCGCCAGCAGCTGGGAGGGCCGGGTCACAGATACGCAGTATTTT

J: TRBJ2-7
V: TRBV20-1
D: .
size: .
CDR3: CSAKHSYEQYF
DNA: TGCAGTGCTAAACACAGCTACGAGCAGTACTTC